These 28 T cell receptor beta chains were sequenced from one sample in a study of shared clonotypes between healthy human individuals. Sequenced by immunoSEQ multiplex PCR; TCRdb stores in-frame clones only, minus some. The top ten clones hold over 1.3% of a sample with about a million clones, about 70% of them seen once. Sequenced: memory CD4+ T cells sorted from blood. Stated subset: CD45RA-negative fraction. The receptor set was obtained from a man in his late teens or twenties in good health.

This clone has only a few counts. One junction end does not reproduce the germline sequence, and a read error may be involved. The V gene is TRBV7-7, the J gene TRBJ2-2; weak D call: TRBD1 (6 bases). This CDR3 has 15 amino acids. Germline CDR1 reads SSHAT; CDR2 reads FNYEAQ (reference sequence). CDR3 region: CASSLQGGQTGELFF. The CDR3 bases are TGTGCTAGCAGCTTACAAGGGGGTCAGACCGGGGAGCTGTTTTTT. Filled out from reference TRBV7-7 and TRBJ2-2, the complete variable domain reads GAGVSQSPRYKVTKRGQDVTLRCDPISSHATLYWYQQALGQGPEFLTYFNYEAQPDKSGLPSDRFSAERPEGSISTLTIQRTEQRDSAMYRCASSLQGGQTGELFFGEGSRLTVL.

The V gene is TRBV4-3, the J gene TRBJ1-6; D gene unclear. In germline, CDR1 is LGHNA, CDR2 YSLEER. CDR3 length equals 18 residues. Trimming left V 0 bases short and J 7 bases short, with 19 bases between. The CDR3 region has the DNA TGCGCCAGCAGCCAAGATGCGGGCAGCGGGTGGCTAAATTCACCCCTCCACTTT. Protein product: CASSQDAGSGWLNSPLHF.

The sample holds a few counts of this clone. The chain carries TRBV9 and TRBJ2-7, with D unclear. V lost 0 bases and J 5 bases, leaving 3 bases between the germline ends. Germline V gene data show CDR1 as SGDLS and CDR2 as YYNGEE. The CDR3 contains 11 residues. The chain's CDR3 is CASSVGDEQYF. The CDR3 region has the DNA TGTGCCAGCAGCGTAGGAGACGAGCAGTACTTC.

This clone was counted once. This chain uses TRBV28 with TRBJ1-2, with TRBD1 matching 8 bases. The CDR3 runs 17 residues. J was trimmed by 0 bases and V by 4 bases; bases with no gene match: 10. Germline CDR1 MDHEN, CDR2 SYDVKM. CDR3 region: CASSSPRGQASNYGYTF. CDR3 DNA: TGTGCCAGCAGTTCCCCAAGGGGACAGGCTTCTAACTATGGCTACACCTTC.

The chain joins TRBV7-2 to TRBJ1-6; possibly TRBD1 for D (6 bases). Trimming removed 6 bases from V and 6 bases from J, with 15 bases in between. The CDR3 loop spans 15 amino acids. The germline gives CDR1 SGHTA, CDR2 FQGNSA. CDR3 sequence: CASSLWGAGNSPLHF. The CDR3 DNA reads as TGTGCCAGCAGTCTCTGGGGGGCAGGTAATTCACCCCTCCACTTT. Combining the CDR3 with reference TRBV7-2 and TRBJ1-6 gives the whole variable domain GAGVSQSPSNKVTEKGKDVELRCDPISGHTALYWYRQSLGQGLEFLIYFQGNSAPDKSGLPSDRFSAERTGGSVSTLTIQRTQQEDSAVYLCASSLWGAGNSPLHFGNGTRLTVT.

The chain carries TRBV30 and TRBJ2-3; D not resolved. V lost 0 bases to trimming and J lost 0 bases, with 10 bases between them. The CDR3 sequence is 15 residues long. Germline V gene lookup returns CDR1 GTSNPN and CDR2 SVGIG (reference sequence). CDR3 protein: CAWSVRPRSTDTQYF. As DNA, the CDR3 is TGTGCCTGGAGTGTCCGGCCTCGTAGCACAGATACGCAGTATTTT.

This clone was detected once. Here the CDR3 reads CSVDGGKNIQYF. CDR3 nucleotide sequence: TGCAGCGTTGATGGGGGAAAAAACATTCAGTACTTC. V is TRBV29-1 and J is TRBJ2-4; D could derive from TRBD1 or TRBD2 (5 bases each). This CDR3 spans 12 amino acids. V shed 3 bases and J shed 4 bases, with 7 bases lying between them. Per germline, CDR1 SQVTM and CDR2 ANQGSEA.

This chain connects TRBV10-3 to TRBJ2-1; 12 bases line up with TRBD2. Germline lookup yields CDR1 ENHRY and CDR2 SYGVKD. With 0 bases clipped from V and 6 bases from J, the junction kept 3 bases outside the gene matches. This CDR3 comprises 16 residues. The CDR3 here is CAISESGTSGSNEQFF. The CDR3 nucleotides read TGTGCCATCAGTGAGTCTGGGACTAGCGGGTCCAATGAGCAGTTCTTC.

The gene calls are TRBV5-4 and TRBJ1-1, with no clear D. This CDR3 contains 15 residues. Germline CDR1 is SGHNT and CDR2 is YYREEE (reference sequence). V lost 0 bases and J 1 base, leaving 10 bases between the germline ends. CDR3 sequence (DNA): TGTGCCAGCAGCTTGGACTGGGGAAGGAACACTGAAGCTTTCTTT. This gives the protein CASSLDWGRNTEAFF.

V and J are TRBV5-1 and TRBJ1-3; D is unclear. The V end lost 0 bases, the J end lost 0 bases, and 7 bases lay between the germline ends. Germline V gene sequence: CDR1 SGHRS, CDR2 YFSETQ. The CDR3 consists of 15 residues. This CDR3 is CASSLGHTSGNTIYF. The CDR3 nucleotides are TGCGCCAGCAGCTTGGGACATACCTCTGGAAACACCATATATTTT.

This clone has only a few counts. Other DNA variants within this sample encode the same CDR3. This chain links TRBV28 with TRBJ2-7; D gene unclear. CDR1 and CDR2 (germline): MDHEN, SYDVKM. Trimming took off 6 bases at V and 2 bases at J, with 8 bases between the two ends. The CDR3 has 12 residues. The CDR3 DNA is TGTGCCAGCAGCCCCCCGGCCTACGAGCAGTACTTC. This sequence encodes CASSPPAYEQYF.

This chain joins TRBV29-1 and TRBJ2-5; D possibly corresponds to TRBD1 (7 bases). From germline, CDR1 is SQVTM and CDR2 ANQGSEA. The germline V and J ends were trimmed by 2 bases and 11 bases, with 21 bases remaining between them. This CDR3 is built from 14 residues. CDR3: CSVEHRGGYGEQYF. CDR3 in DNA: TGCAGCGTTGAACACAGGGGAGGTTATGGGGAGCAGTACTTC.

The rearrangement joins TRBV28 to TRBJ1-5; D call uncertain. The V gene's germline CDR1 is MDHEN and CDR2 SYDVKM. The CDR3 spans 15 residues. V shed 3 bases and J shed 7 bases, with 16 bases lying between them. In DNA, the CDR3 is TGTGCCAGCAGTTTTGGCCGGTCTCTGGGCCAGCCCCAGCATTTT. This codes for CASSFGRSLGQPQHF.

CDR3 amino acids: CASSYPGLETQYF. The CDR3 region has the DNA TGTGCCAGCAGTTACCCCGGTCTCGAGACCCAGTACTTC. V usage is TRBV28 and J usage is TRBJ2-5, with no clear D. CDR1 and CDR2 from the germline V gene are MDHEN and SYDVKM. The CDR3 has 13 amino acids. Between the trimmed V and J ends, which lost 4 bases and 5 bases, there was a span of 11 bases.

The rearrangement uses TRBV2 and TRBJ1-6; D is unresolved. The germline V gene encodes CDR1 SNHLY and CDR2 FYNNEI. Trimming pared 5 bases from V and 10 bases from J, leaving 0 bases between. The CDR3 covers 9 residues. The CDR3 sequence is CASSSPLHF. The CDR3 region has the DNA TGTGCCAGCAGTTCACCCCTCCACTTT.

This chain links TRBV11-2 with TRBJ1-2, with a weak D call TRBD1 (5 bases). The CDR3 consists of 14 residues. The germline CDR1 and CDR2 sequences are SGHAT and FQNNGV. V was trimmed by 3 bases and J by 8 bases, leaving 16 bases between them. CDR3 bases: TGTGCCAGCAGCTTTAACGCAGGGAGTAAGGGCTACACCTTC. Its protein product is CASSFNAGSKGYTF. Full variable domain (missing parts from reference TRBV11-2 and TRBJ1-2): EAGVAQSPRYKIIEKRQSVAFWCNPISGHATLYWYQQILGQGPKLLIQFQNNGVVDDSQLPKDRFSAERLKGVDSTLKIQPAKLEDSAVYLCASSFNAGSKGYTFGSGTRLTVV.

This clone appeared a single time. The gene calls are TRBV28 and TRBJ2-5; a weak D match, TRBD1 (5 bases). Germline-derived CDR1 and CDR2 are MDHEN and SYDVKM. Trimming shortened V by 7 bases and J by 2 bases, and 11 bases separated the two germline ends. The CDR3 consists of 13 residues. CDR3 residues: CASNQGKQETQYF. The CDR3 coding sequence is TGTGCCAGCAACCAGGGTAAACAAGAGACCCAGTACTTC.

This chain joins TRBV7-6 and TRBJ2-5; D tentatively reads TRBD1 or TRBD2 (6 bases each). V lost 0 bases and J 5 bases, leaving 19 bases between the germline ends. The CDR3 has 17 residues. Germline V CDR1 and CDR2: SGHVS, FNYEAQ. The CDR3 region has the DNA TGTGCCAGCAGCTTAGCGACGAAGGGGGGAGCGATGGAGACCCAGTACTTC. Protein product: CASSLATKGGAMETQYF.

The CDR3 DNA is TGTGCCAGCAGCTGGGGAAGAGCTAACTATGGCTACACCTTC. Translated: CASSWGRANYGYTF. The V and J genes are TRBV5-6 and TRBJ1-2; D ambiguous. Looked up from germline, CDR1 is SGHDT and CDR2 is YYEEEE. The CDR3 is 14 amino acids. V was shortened by 3 bases and J by 0 bases, with 9 bases between the two germline ends. Complete variable domain (other parts from reference TRBV5-6 and TRBJ1-2): DAGVTQSPTHLIKTRGQQVTLRCSPKSGHDTVSWYQQALGQGPQFIFQYYEEEERQRGNFPDRFSGHQFPNYSSELNVNALLLGDSALYLCASSWGRANYGYTFGSGTRLTVV.

The chain couples TRBV5-4 to TRBJ2-7; D possibly matches TRBD1 or TRBD2 (5 bases each). Trimming took off 5 bases at V and 0 bases at J, with 12 bases between the two ends. The CDR3 covers 14 residues. Germline CDR1 is SGHNT and CDR2 is YYREEE (reference sequence). Here the CDR3 DNA reads TGTGCCAGCAGGGAGTGGGGGAGCTCCTACGAGCAGTACTTC. The encoded protein is CASREWGSSYEQYF.

This chain connects TRBV5-8 to TRBJ1-1; D call uncertain. This CDR3 contains 10 residues. V lost 2 bases, J lost 7 bases, and 3 bases lay in between. Germline V gene sequence: CDR1 SGHTS, CDR2 YDEGEE. CDR3 region: CASSLVEAFF. The CDR3 nucleotides read TGTGCCAGCAGCTTAGTTGAAGCTTTCTTT. The variable domain in full, completed from reference TRBV5-8 and TRBJ1-1, reads EAGVTQSPTHLIKTRGQQATLRCSPISGHTSVYWYQQALGLGLQFLLWYDEGEERNRGNFPPRFSGRQFPNYSSELNVNALELEDSALYLCASSLVEAFFGQGTRLTVV.

The chain couples TRBV19 to TRBJ1-4; 7 positions agree with TRBD1. CDR3 length equals 11 residues. J lost 10 bases, V lost 7 bases, and 3 bases had no gene match. Germline values: CDR1 LNHDA, CDR2 SQIVND (reference sequence). CDR3 sequence reads: CASTSGGKLFF. DNA of the CDR3: TGTGCCAGTACCTCAGGGGGAAAACTGTTTTTT.

About this clone: Other DNA sequences in the sample encode the same CDR3. J is TRBJ1-3 and V is TRBV9, with 7 bases lining up with TRBD1. The CDR3 sequence is 13 residues long. V trimming: 6 bases; J trimming: 4 bases; junction bases outside the gene matches: 4. Germline CDR1 SGDLS, CDR2 YYNGEE. For the CDR3, the DNA is TGTGCCAGCAACCCAGGGGGGGGAAACACCATATATTTT. It specifies CASNPGGGNTIYF.

J is TRBJ1-1 and V is TRBV6-4, with D uncertain. The germline V and J ends were trimmed by 0 bases and 4 bases, with 6 bases remaining between them. Per the germline V gene, CDR1 is MRHNA and CDR2 is SNTAGT. CDR3 length: 13 residues. The CDR3, as DNA: TGTGCCAGCAGTGACTCTATGGGCACTGAAGCTTTCTTT. It translates to CASSDSMGTEAFF.

V usage is TRBV6-5 and J usage is TRBJ1-3; the D gene is possibly TRBD1 (5 bases). This CDR3 spans 15 amino acids. Germline V lookup: CDR1 MNHEY, CDR2 SVGAGI. V lost 7 bases and J 0 bases, leaving 13 bases between the germline ends. CDR3 residues: CASKRDRDSGNTIYF. The CDR3 DNA reads TGTGCCAGCAAAAGGGACCGCGACTCTGGAAACACCATATATTTT.

The chain has TRBV5-1 and TRBJ1-2; D gene uncertain. The CDR3 runs 15 residues. V was clipped by 5 bases and J by 5 bases, with 19 bases between them. Germline V gene data show CDR1 as SGHRS and CDR2 as YFSETQ. CDR3 DNA sequence: TGCGCCAGCAGGTCGCAGGTGGAGGGCTATTATGGCTACACCTTC. Translated: CASRSQVEGYYGYTF.

J is TRBJ2-1 and V is TRBV7-9; 8 bases align to TRBD2. This CDR3 is 16 amino acids long. V gave up 2 bases and J gave up 10 bases; unmatched junction bases: 13. From germline, CDR1 is SEHNR and CDR2 FQNEAQ (reference sequence). DNA for the CDR3: TGTGCCAGCAGCTTATGGTCGGGAGGGCCGCAGAACGAGCAGTTCTTC. This translates into CASSLWSGGPQNEQFF.

The chain is built from TRBV6-1 and TRBJ1-1; no definite D call. Germline CDR1 reads MNHNS; CDR2 reads SASEGT. V lost 6 bases and J 1 base, leaving 9 bases between the germline ends. The CDR3 has 13 amino acids. CDR3: CASSEHRNTEAFF. The CDR3 DNA is TGTGCCAGCAGCGAACATCGGAACACTGAAGCTTTCTTT.